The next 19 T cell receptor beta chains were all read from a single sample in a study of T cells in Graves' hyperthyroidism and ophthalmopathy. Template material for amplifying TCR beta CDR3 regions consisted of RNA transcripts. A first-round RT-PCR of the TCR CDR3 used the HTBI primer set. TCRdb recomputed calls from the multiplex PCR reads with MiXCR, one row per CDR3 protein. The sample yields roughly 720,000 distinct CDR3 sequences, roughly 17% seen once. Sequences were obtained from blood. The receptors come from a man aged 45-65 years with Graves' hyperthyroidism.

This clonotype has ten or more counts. The CDR3 region is CASSSLAGGLDEQFF. As DNA, the CDR3 is TGTGCCAGCAGTTCGCTAGCGGGAGGGTTAGATGAGCAGTTCTTC. The chain employs TRBV27 and TRBJ2-1, with 12 bases that match TRBD2. V shed 4 bases, J shed 8 bases, and the junction held 6 bases outside the gene matches. In germline, CDR1 is MNHEY, CDR2 SMNVEV (reference sequence). The CDR3 is 15 amino acids.

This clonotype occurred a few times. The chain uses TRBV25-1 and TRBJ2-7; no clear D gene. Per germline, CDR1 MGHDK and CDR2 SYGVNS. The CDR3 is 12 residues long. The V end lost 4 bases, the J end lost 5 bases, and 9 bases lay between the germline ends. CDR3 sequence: CASSVATDEQYF. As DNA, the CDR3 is TGTGCCAGCAGTGTTGCGACGGACGAGCAGTACTTC.

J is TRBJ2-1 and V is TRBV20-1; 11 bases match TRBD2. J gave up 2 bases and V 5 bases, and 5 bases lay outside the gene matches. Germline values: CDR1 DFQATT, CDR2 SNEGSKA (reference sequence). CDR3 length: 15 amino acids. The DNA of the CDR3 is TGCAGTGCTCTAAATAGCGGGAGGGCCTACAATGAGCAGTTCTTC. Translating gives CSALNSGRAYNEQFF.

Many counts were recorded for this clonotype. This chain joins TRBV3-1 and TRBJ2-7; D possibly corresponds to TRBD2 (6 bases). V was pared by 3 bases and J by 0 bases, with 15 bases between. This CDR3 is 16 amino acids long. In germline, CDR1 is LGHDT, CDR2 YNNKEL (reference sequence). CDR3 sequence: CASSHTWSSDSYEQYF. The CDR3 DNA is TGTGCCAGCAGCCATACGTGGTCTAGCGACTCCTACGAGCAGTACTTC.

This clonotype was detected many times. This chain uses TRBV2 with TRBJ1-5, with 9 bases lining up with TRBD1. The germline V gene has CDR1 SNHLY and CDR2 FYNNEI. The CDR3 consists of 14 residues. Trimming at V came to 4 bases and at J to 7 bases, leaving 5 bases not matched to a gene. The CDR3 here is CASSGTGEGQPQHF. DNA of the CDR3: TGTGCCAGCAGTGGGACAGGGGAAGGCCAGCCCCAGCATTTT. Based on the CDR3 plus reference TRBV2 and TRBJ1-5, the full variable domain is EPEVTQTPSHQVTQMGQEVILRCVPISNHLYFYWYRQILGQKVEFLVSFYNNEISEKSEIFDDQFSVERPDGSNFTLKIRSTKLEDSAMYFCASSGTGEGQPQHFGDGTRLSIL.

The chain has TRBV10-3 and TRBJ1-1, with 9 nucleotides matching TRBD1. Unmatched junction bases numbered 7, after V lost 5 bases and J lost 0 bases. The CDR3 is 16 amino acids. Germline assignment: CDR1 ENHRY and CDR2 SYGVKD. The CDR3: CAISQTGGGMNTEAFF. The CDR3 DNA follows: TGTGCCATCAGTCAAACAGGGGGCGGTATGAACACTGAAGCTTTCTTT.

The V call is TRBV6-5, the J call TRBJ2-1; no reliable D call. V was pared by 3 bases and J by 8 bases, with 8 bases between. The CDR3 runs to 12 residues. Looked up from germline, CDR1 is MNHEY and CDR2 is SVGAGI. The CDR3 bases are TGTGCCAGCAGTTATGGGCCCGATGAGCAGTTCTTC. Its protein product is CASSYGPDEQFF.

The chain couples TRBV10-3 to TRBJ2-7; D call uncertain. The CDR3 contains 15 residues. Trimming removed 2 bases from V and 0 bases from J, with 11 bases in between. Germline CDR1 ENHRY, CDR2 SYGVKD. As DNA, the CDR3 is TGTGCCATCAGTGAGGGACGGTTAAGCTCCTACGAGCAGTACTTC. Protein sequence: CAISEGRLSSYEQYF.

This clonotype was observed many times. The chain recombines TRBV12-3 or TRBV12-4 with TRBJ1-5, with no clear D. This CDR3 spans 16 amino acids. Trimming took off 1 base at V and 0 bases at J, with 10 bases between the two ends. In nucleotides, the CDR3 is TGTGCCAGCAGTTTAGAAGAGGCGGGTAGCAATCAGCCCCAGCATTTT. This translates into CASSLEEAGSNQPQHF.

The CDR3 DNA reads TGTGCCAGCAGCTCGGACACCATGGGGACTGAAGCTTTCTTT. This gives the protein CASSSDTMGTEAFF. J is TRBJ1-1 and V is TRBV13; D perhaps matches TRBD1 (5 bases). Per germline, CDR1 PRHDT and CDR2 FYEKMQ (reference sequence). The ends were cut back, 4 bases at V and 5 bases at J, with 14 bases in the middle. The CDR3 consists of 14 residues.

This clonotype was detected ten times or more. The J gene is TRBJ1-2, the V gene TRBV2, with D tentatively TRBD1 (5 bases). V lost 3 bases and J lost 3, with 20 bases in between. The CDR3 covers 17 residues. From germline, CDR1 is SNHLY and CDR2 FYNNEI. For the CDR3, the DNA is TGTGCCAGCAGTGAGGGGGTCCGGGCCCCGAAAGACTATGGCTACACCTTC. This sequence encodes CASSEGVRAPKDYGYTF.

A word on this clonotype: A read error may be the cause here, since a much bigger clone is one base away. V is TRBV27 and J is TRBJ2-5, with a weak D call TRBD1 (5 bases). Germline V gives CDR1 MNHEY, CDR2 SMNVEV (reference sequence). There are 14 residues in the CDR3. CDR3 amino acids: CTSSPYRSQQTQYF. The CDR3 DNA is TGTACCAGCAGTCCCTACAGGTCTCAGCAGACCCAGTACTTC.

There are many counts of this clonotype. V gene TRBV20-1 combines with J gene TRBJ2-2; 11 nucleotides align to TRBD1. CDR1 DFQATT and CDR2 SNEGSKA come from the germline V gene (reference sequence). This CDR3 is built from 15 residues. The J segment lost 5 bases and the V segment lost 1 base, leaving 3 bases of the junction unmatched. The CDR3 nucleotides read TGCAGTGCTAGAGCGGGGACAGGGGGAACCGGGGAGCTGTTTTTT. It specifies CSARAGTGGTGELFF.

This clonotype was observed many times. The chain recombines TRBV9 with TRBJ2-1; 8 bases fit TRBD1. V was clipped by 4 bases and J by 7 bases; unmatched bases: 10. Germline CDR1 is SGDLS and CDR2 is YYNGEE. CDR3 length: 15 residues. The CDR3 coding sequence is TGTGCCAGCAGCCCCGGGCCAGGGGGCATGAATGAGCAGTTCTTC. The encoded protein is CASSPGPGGMNEQFF.

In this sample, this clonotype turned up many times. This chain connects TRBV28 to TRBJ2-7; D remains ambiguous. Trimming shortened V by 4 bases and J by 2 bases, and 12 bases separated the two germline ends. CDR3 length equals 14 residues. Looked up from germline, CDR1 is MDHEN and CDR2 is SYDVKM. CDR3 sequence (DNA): TGTGCCAGCAGTTACCGACGGAAAGCCTACGAGCAGTACTTC. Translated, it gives CASSYRRKAYEQYF.

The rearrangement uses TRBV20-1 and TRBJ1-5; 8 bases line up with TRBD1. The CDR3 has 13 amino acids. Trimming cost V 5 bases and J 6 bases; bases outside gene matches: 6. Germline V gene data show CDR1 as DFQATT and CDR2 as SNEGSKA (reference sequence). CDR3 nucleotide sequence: TGCAGTGCTTACAGGGGGGACGGTCAGCCCCAGCATTTT. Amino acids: CSAYRGDGQPQHF.

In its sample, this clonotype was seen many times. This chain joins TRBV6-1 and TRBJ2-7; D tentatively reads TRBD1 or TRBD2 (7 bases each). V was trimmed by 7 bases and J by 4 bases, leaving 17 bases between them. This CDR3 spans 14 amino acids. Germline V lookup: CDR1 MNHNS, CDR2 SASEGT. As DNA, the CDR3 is TGTGCCAGCATGGACGGCAGGGGGGGATACGAGCAGTACTTC. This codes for CASMDGRGGYEQYF.

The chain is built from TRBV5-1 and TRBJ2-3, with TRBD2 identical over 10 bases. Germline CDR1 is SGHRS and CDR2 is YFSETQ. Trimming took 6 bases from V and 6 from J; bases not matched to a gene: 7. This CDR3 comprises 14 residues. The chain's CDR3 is CASTLAGAEDTQYF. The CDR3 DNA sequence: TGCGCCAGCACGCTAGCGGGAGCGGAGGATACGCAGTATTTT.

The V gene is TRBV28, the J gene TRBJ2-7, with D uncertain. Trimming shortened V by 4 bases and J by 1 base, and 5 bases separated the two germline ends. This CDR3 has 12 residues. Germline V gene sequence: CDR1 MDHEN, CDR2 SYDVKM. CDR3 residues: CASSSVSYEQYF. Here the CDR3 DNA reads TGTGCCAGCAGTTCGGTTTCCTACGAGCAGTACTTC.